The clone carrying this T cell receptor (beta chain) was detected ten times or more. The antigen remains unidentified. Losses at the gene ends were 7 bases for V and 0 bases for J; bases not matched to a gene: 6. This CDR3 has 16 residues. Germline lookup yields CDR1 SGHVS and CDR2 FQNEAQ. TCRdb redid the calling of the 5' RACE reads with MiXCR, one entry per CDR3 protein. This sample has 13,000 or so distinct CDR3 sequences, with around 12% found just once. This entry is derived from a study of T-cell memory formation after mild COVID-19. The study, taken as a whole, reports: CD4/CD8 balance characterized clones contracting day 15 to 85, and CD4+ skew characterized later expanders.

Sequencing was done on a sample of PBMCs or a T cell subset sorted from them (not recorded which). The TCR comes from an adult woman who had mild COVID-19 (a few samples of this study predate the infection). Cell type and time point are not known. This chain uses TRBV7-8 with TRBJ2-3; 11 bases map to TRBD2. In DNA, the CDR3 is TGTGCCAGCATCAATAGCGGGAGGGATAGCACAGATACGCAGTATTTT. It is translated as CASINSGRDSTDTQYF. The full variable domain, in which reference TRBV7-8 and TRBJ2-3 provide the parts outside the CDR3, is GAGVSQSPRYKVAKRGQDVALRCDPISGHVSLFWYQQALGQGPEFLTYFQNEAQLDKSGLPSDRFFAERPEGSVSTLKIQRTQQEDSAVYLCASINSGRDSTDTQYFGPGTRLTVL.